Listed here are 29 T cell receptor beta chains from one sample, sequenced in a study of CD8+CD57+ T cells in acquired aplastic anemia. CDR3 and TCR beta VDJ profiling relied on genomic DNA as the template. TCRdb processed the reads anew with MiXCR; each CDR3 protein has one entry. The sample carries about 120,000 distinct CDR3 sequences, 50% to 70% recorded once. For sequencing, patients were chosen who had shown expansion of CD8+CD57+ cells by flow cytometry. Sequencing was done on a sample of sorted CD4+, CD8+, or CD8+CD57+ T cells (not recorded which) from PBMCs. These receptors were obtained from a human donor with aplastic anemia.

This clonotype was counted only a few times. The chain couples TRBV7-2 to TRBJ1-1; unclear D gene. This CDR3 is built from 14 residues. V gave up 0 bases and J gave up 5 bases, with 10 bases separating them. CDR1 is SGHTA and CDR2 is FQGNSA in the germline V gene. This CDR3 reads CASSLAPRVTEAFF. CDR3 DNA sequence: TGTGCCAGCAGCTTAGCGCCAAGGGTAACTGAAGCTTTCTTT.

The chain carries TRBV24-1 and TRBJ2-2; D might be TRBD1 (5 bases). This CDR3 contains 13 residues. Per germline, CDR1 KGHDR and CDR2 SFDVKD. V lost 12 bases to trimming and J lost 2 bases, with 12 bases between them. In nucleotides, the CDR3 is TGTGCCGTTCGACAGTTAAACACCGGGGAGCTGTTTTTT. Protein: CAVRQLNTGELFF.

The chain employs TRBV20-1 and TRBJ2-5; 11 nucleotides match TRBD2. Germline values: CDR1 DFQATT, CDR2 SNEGSKA (reference sequence). After removal of 0 bases from V and 0 bases from J, the junction contained 3 bases not matched to a gene. This CDR3 is built from 16 residues. CDR3 DNA: TGCAGTGCTAGAGATCTACTAGCGGGGGACCAAGAGACCCAGTACTTC. Its protein product is CSARDLLAGDQETQYF.

V usage is TRBV6-1 and J usage is TRBJ1-5, with a possible D match to TRBD1 (5 bases). Trimming cost V 5 bases and J 6 bases, with 17 bases left between them. This CDR3 comprises 15 residues. Germline V CDR1 and CDR2: MNHNS, SASEGT. This CDR3 is CASSSGLQGFQPQHF. The CDR3 DNA sequence: TGTGCCAGCAGTAGCGGACTGCAGGGTTTTCAGCCCCAGCATTTT.

The chain couples TRBV11-1 to TRBJ1-6; TRBD1 matches at 9 bases. The germline gives CDR1 SGHAT, CDR2 FQDESV (reference sequence). V shed 5 bases, J shed 7 bases, and the junction held 6 bases outside the gene matches. The CDR3 extends over 15 amino acids. The CDR3 DNA reads as TGTGCCAGCAGCACCCTAGGACAGGGGAATTCACCCCTCCACTTT. Amino acids: CASSTLGQGNSPLHF.

The chain links TRBV5-1 to TRBJ2-6; D remains ambiguous. CDR3 length equals 14 residues. The germline V gene has CDR1 SGHRS and CDR2 YFSETQ. Trimming removed 3 bases at V and 1 base at J, with 5 bases between. In DNA, the CDR3 is TGCGCCAGCAGCTCCGGGTCTGGGGCCAACGTCCTGACTTTC. It specifies CASSSGSGANVLTF. The full variable domain, with the rest looked up from reference TRBV5-1 and TRBJ2-6, is KAGVTQTPRYLIKTRGQQVTLSCSPISGHRSVSWYQQTPGQGLQFLFEYFSETQRNKGNFPGRFSGRQFSNSRSEMNVSTLELGDSALYLCASSSGSGANVLTFGAGSRLTVL.

This chain joins TRBV10-3 and TRBJ2-7; 7 nucleotides match TRBD2. The J segment lost 5 bases and the V segment lost 1 base, leaving 8 bases of the junction unmatched. Germline V gene lookup returns CDR1 ENHRY and CDR2 SYGVKD. The CDR3 runs 15 residues. CDR3 loop: CAISEWGRGADEQYF. In nucleotides, the CDR3 is TGTGCCATCAGTGAGTGGGGGAGGGGTGCGGACGAGCAGTACTTC.

The V call is TRBV12-3 or TRBV12-4, the J call TRBJ2-1, with TRBD2 identical over 11 bases. The CDR3 has 16 residues. V was clipped by 5 bases and J by 4 bases; unmatched bases: 7. CDR3 residues: CASSRRLAGIYNEQFF. DNA of the CDR3: TGTGCCAGCAGTCGAAGACTAGCGGGGATTTACAATGAGCAGTTCTTC.

The chain has TRBV6-1 and TRBJ2-7, with 8 bases that match TRBD1. The V gene's germline CDR1 is MNHNS and CDR2 SASEGT. There are 17 residues in the CDR3. With V trimmed by 6 bases and J by 0 bases, 13 bases remained unmatched. The CDR3 DNA reads as TGTGCCAGCAGCGTTGCCTTTACCGGGACAGGCTCCTACGAGCAGTACTTC. This gives the protein CASSVAFTGTGSYEQYF.

In this sample, this clonotype turned up a few times. The chain links TRBV2 to TRBJ2-6; D uncertain. V lost 6 bases to trimming and J lost 2 bases, with 5 bases between them. From germline, CDR1 is SNHLY and CDR2 FYNNEI. The length of the CDR3 is 13 residues. This chain's CDR3 is CASSVPGANVLTF. The CDR3 bases are TGTGCCAGCAGCGTACCTGGGGCCAACGTCCTGACTTTC.

In its sample, this clonotype was seen once. This sequence joins TRBV14 and TRBJ2-6, with TRBD1 matching over 10 bases. CDR1 is SGHDN and CDR2 is FVKESK in the germline V gene. With 4 bases clipped from V and 0 bases from J, the junction kept 9 bases outside the gene matches. The CDR3 covers 19 residues. CDR3 protein: CASSPEGQGRISGANVLTF. The CDR3 DNA follows: TGTGCCAGCAGCCCGGAGGGACAGGGGCGAATCTCTGGGGCCAACGTCCTGACTTTC.

This chain connects TRBV11-1 to TRBJ2-7, with 8 bases fitting TRBD2. Losses at the gene ends were 5 bases for V and 3 bases for J; bases not matched to a gene: 12. The CDR3 has 16 amino acids. Germline V CDR1 and CDR2: SGHAT, FQDESV (reference sequence). CDR3 residues: CASSPARGGSSYEQYF. The CDR3 coding sequence is TGTGCCAGCAGCCCAGCTCGGGGGGGGTCAAGCTACGAGCAGTACTTC.

V usage is TRBV15 and J usage is TRBJ1-6; unclear D gene. This CDR3 region has 12 residues. Germline V lookup: CDR1 LNHNV, CDR2 YYDKDF (reference sequence). V lost 0 bases and J 18 bases, leaving 12 bases between the germline ends. CDR3 bases: TGTGCCACCAGCAGAGAGGGGTTTTCCCCCCACTTT. Protein product: CATSREGFSPHF.

Regarding this clonotype: A much larger clone lies one base from this, so it may be a read error. The chain joins TRBV9 to TRBJ1-4, with TRBD1 as a possible D gene (5 bases). CDR1 and CDR2 from the germline V gene are SGDLS and YYNGEE. The CDR3 sequence is 14 residues long. CDR3 residues: CASSGRATNEKLLF. CDR3 nucleotide sequence: TGTGCCAGCAGCGGCAGGGCAACTAATGAAAAACTGCTTTTT. The full variable domain, completed using reference TRBV9 and TRBJ1-4, is DSGVTQTPKHLITATGQRVTLRCSPRSGDLSVYWYQQSLDQGLQFLIQYYNGEERAKGNILERFSAQQFPDLHSELNLSSLELGDSALYFCASSGRATNEKLLFGSGTQLSVL.

With regard to this clonotype: The junction departs from the called germline gene at one end, perhaps through a read error. The chain has TRBV7-6 and TRBJ2-2, with D maybe TRBD2 (5 bases). The CDR3 has 10 residues. In germline, CDR1 is SGHVS, CDR2 FNYEAQ. CDR3 region: CASSTGVLFF. The CDR3 coding sequence is TGTGCCAGCAGCACCGGGGTGCTGTTTTTT. The complete variable domain, with remaining parts taken from reference TRBV7-6 and TRBJ2-2, reads GAGVSQSPRYKVTKRGQDVALRCDPISGHVSLYWYRQALGQGPEFLTYFNYEAQQDKSGLPNDRFSAERPEGSISTLTIQRTEQRDSAMYRCASSTGVLFFGEGSRLTVL.

For the CDR3, the DNA is TGTGCCAGCAGCTTGCACAGGGCGGGCGGGGAGCTGTTTTTT. Its protein is CASSLHRAGGELFF. The rearrangement links TRBV5-8 to TRBJ2-2; the D gene is possibly TRBD1 (6 bases). V lost 1 base and J lost 7, with 11 bases in between. Per germline, CDR1 SGHTS and CDR2 YDEGEE. CDR3 length: 14 amino acids.

The rearrangement joins TRBV2 to TRBJ1-1, with D tentatively TRBD1 (6 bases). Germline CDR1 and CDR2: SNHLY and FYNNEI. Trimming took 8 bases from V and 5 from J, leaving 21 bases between them. The CDR3 runs 15 residues. This CDR3 is CASDRGGKGWTEAFF. The CDR3 nucleotides read TGTGCCAGCGATAGAGGGGGGAAGGGATGGACTGAAGCTTTCTTT.

Comment on this clonotype: A read error may account for a junction end that differs from germline. The rearrangement links TRBV10-3 to TRBJ1-3, with D perhaps TRBD1 (6 bases). In germline, CDR1 is ENHRY, CDR2 SYGVKD. The length of the CDR3 is 15 residues. CDR3 loop: CAIREWTDSGNTIYF. CDR3 DNA: TGTGCCATCAGAGAGTGGACAGACTCTGGAAACACCATATATTTT.

This clonotype was counted only a few times. This chain links TRBV24-1 with TRBJ1-2; TRBD1 might be the D (6 bases). V lost 3 bases and J 8 bases, leaving 9 bases between the germline ends. CDR3 length equals 12 residues. CDR1 and CDR2 (germline): KGHDR, SFDVKD. CDR3 DNA: TGTGCCACCAGTGATAACAGGGCGGGCTACACCTTC. Amino acid sequence: CATSDNRAGYTF.

At least ten counts were recorded for this clonotype. This rearrangement joins TRBV19 to TRBJ2-1; TRBD2 matches at 8 bases. Trimming at V came to 4 bases and at J to 6 bases, leaving 8 bases not matched to a gene. CDR3 length: 15 residues. In germline, CDR1 is LNHDA, CDR2 SQIVND (reference sequence). Here the CDR3 DNA reads TGTGCCAGTAGTAGAACTAGCGGAGCCCTCAATGAGCAGTTCTTC. It encodes CASSRTSGALNEQFF.

This clonotype was detected only once. Since a much larger clone is just one base distant, this may be a read error. In this CDR3 the conserved last residue, phenylalanine or tryptophan, is missing, so a read error is likely. The rearrangement links TRBV5-1 to TRBJ2-1, with a possible D match to TRBD1 (6 bases). This CDR3 comprises 15 residues. V was pared by 0 bases and J by 4 bases, with 11 bases between. CDR1 is SGHRS, CDR2 YFSETQ, per germline. The CDR3 protein is CASSLAGTPYNEQFL. Written as DNA, the CDR3 is TGCGCCAGCAGCTTGGCGGGGACACCGTACAATGAGCAGTTCCTC.

As regards this clonotype: It may be a read error: a sequence one base away is much more abundant. The chain joins TRBV28 to TRBJ1-1; maybe TRBD1 (5 bases). Germline CDR1 and CDR2: MDHEN and SYDVKM. The CDR3 totals 13 residues. Deletions cut 3 bases from V and 6 bases from J, with 11 bases between. CDR3: CASSFDSEAEAFF. CDR3 bases: TGTGCCAGCAGTTTCGACAGTGAGGCTGAAGCTTTCTTT.

The chain carries TRBV5-5 and TRBJ2-7; TRBD1 matches 8 bases. J was trimmed by 7 bases and V by 3 bases; bases with no gene match: 9. CDR3 length: 14 amino acids. Germline values: CDR1 SGHKS, CDR2 YYEKEE (reference sequence). The DNA of the CDR3 is TGTGCCAGCAGCTCCCAGACAGGGGCGGGGGAGCAGTACTTC. Protein product: CASSSQTGAGEQYF. Together with reference TRBV5-5 and TRBJ2-7, the CDR3 gives the full variable domain: DAGVTQSPTHLIKTRGQQVTLRCSPISGHKSVSWYQQVLGQGPQFIFQYYEKEERGRGNFPDRFSARQFPNYSSELNVNALLLGDSALYLCASSSQTGAGEQYFGPGTRLTVT.

This clonotype was detected a few times. J is TRBJ2-3 and V is TRBV7-6; D gene ambiguous. The CDR3 totals 13 residues. V lost 3 bases and J 1 base, leaving 5 bases between the germline ends. Germline CDR1 reads SGHVS; CDR2 reads FNYEAQ. This CDR3 is CASSFSRTDTQYF. The CDR3 DNA reads TGTGCCAGCAGCTTTTCTCGCACAGATACGCAGTATTTT.

The rearrangement uses TRBV2 and TRBJ2-5; D possibly uses TRBD1 or TRBD2 (5 bases each). CDR3 length equals 13 residues. Trimming cost V 8 bases and J 5 bases, with 15 bases left between them. Germline assignment: CDR1 SNHLY and CDR2 FYNNEI. In DNA, the CDR3 is TGTGCCAGCGGGGCCGGGGTAGTGGAGACCCAGTACTTC. Its translation is CASGAGVVETQYF.

The V gene is TRBV19, the J gene TRBJ2-7; TRBD2 matches at 7 bases. From germline, CDR1 is LNHDA and CDR2 SQIVND (reference sequence). V was clipped by 5 bases and J by 9 bases; unmatched bases: 13. The CDR3 covers 14 residues. CDR3 amino acids: CASSPPTGGTGQYF. As DNA, the CDR3 is TGTGCCAGTAGTCCGCCGACGGGGGGTACGGGGCAGTACTTC.

This clonotype has more than one count but fewer than ten. V is TRBV27 and J is TRBJ1-4; possibly TRBD1 for D (5 bases). The CDR3 length is 15 residues. Germline V CDR1 and CDR2: MNHEY, SMNVEV (reference sequence). V was pared by 0 bases and J by 8 bases, with 13 bases between. The CDR3 sequence: CASSLSGGWQEKLFF. The CDR3 coding sequence is TGTGCCAGCAGTTTATCTGGGGGATGGCAGGAAAAACTGTTTTTT.

The chain has TRBV11-2 and TRBJ2-4; D is possibly TRBD2 (6 bases). The V gene lost 1 base and the J gene lost 0 bases, with 13 bases spanning the gap. Per germline, CDR1 SGHAT and CDR2 FQNNGV. This CDR3 has 17 residues. CDR3 in DNA: TGTGCCAGCAGCTTAGTGATTAAGGGACTAGCCAAAAACATTCAGTACTTC. This encodes CASSLVIKGLAKNIQYF.

On this clonotype: The junction differs from germline at one of its ends, possibly a read error. The rearrangement joins TRBV28 to TRBJ2-7; D might be TRBD1 (5 bases). Germline lookup yields CDR1 MDHEN and CDR2 SYDVKM. The length of the CDR3 is 17 residues. CDR3 in amino acids: CASSFVDSPPFSYEQHF. DNA for the CDR3: TGTGCCAGCAGTTTCGTCGACAGCCCACCGTTCTCCTACGAGCAGCACTTC.